Listed below are T cell receptor beta chains from one sample, sequenced in a study of a mutant IDH1 vaccine in newly diagnosed glioma. Sequencing was performed with immunoSEQ multiplex PCR; in TCRdb, only in-frame clones are kept and a portion is missing. Among about 34,000 clones listed, more than 70% were seen once. The source was peripheral blood mononuclear cells (PBMCs), collected from a glioma patient treated with radiotherapy, temozolomide or both. The receptors here all came from a man in his forties or fifties with glioma. Some clones in this sample may be carry-over from other donors' samples. The conserved cysteine and the conserved F or W are not part of the CDR3 here. Size values are once, few and many counts, or a class for expanded clones, and some rows have none.

v_call	clone_size	cdr3_aa
TRBV10-1	.	ASEGHNEQF
TRBV19	.	ASSIRVASSYNEQF
TRBV2	few	ASIGDRRPSGANVLT
TRBV28	.	ASSPPADEQY
TRBV19	.	ASSIDGGTGELF
TRBV6-1	.	ASHAGTGLNEKLF
TRBV7-2	.	ASSTGGAGDYGYT
TRBV4-1	once	ASSQSAEGGDEQF
TRBV2	few	ASVLSGEAF
TRBV18	.	ASSPPASGLYEQY
TRBV27	.	ASSYGHQYNEQF
TRBV14	few	ASSHIDRVRTEAF
TRBV7-3	.	ASSSPAGIYNEQF
TRBV7-2	.	ASSRPIETQY
TRBV4-1	.	ASSPPTVVYGYT
TRBV5-1	.	ASSGGTGELF